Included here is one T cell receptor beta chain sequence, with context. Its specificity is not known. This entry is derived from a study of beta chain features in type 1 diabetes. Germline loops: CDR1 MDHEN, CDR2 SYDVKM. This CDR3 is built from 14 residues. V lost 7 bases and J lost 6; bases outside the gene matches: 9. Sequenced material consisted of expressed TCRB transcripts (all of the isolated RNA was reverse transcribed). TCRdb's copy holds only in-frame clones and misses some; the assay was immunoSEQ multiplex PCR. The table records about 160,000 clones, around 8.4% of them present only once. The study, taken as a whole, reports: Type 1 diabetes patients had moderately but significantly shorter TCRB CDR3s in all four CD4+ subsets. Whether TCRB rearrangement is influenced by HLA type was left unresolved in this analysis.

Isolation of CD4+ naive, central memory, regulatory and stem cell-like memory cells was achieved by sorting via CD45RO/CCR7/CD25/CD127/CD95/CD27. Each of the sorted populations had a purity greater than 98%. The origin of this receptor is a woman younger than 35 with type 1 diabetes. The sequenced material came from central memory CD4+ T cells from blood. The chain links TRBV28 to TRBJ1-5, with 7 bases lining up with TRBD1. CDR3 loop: CASTKQGLGQPQHF. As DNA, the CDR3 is TGTGCCAGCACAAAACAGGGGCTCGGTCAGCCCCAGCATTTT. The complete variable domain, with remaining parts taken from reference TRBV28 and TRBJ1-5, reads DVKVTQSSRYLVKRTGEKVFLECVQDMDHENMFWYRQDPGLGLRLIYFSYDVKMKEKGDIPEGYSVSREKKERFSLILESASTNQTSMYLCASTKQGLGQPQHFGDGTRLSIL.